This T cell receptor (beta chain) emerged from a study of neurological immune-mediated disorders. This clonotype was counted ten times or more. CDR1 SGHDT and CDR2 YYEEEE come from the germline V gene. V trimming: 4 bases; J trimming: 7 bases; junction bases outside the gene matches: 5. The CDR3 sequence is 14 residues long. With 10-nucleotide random UMIs included, cDNA was synthesized by 5'RACE. Each CDR3 protein gets one entry after TCRdb re-called the 5' RACE reads with MiXCR. The repertoire includes 65,000 to 85,000 distinct CDR3 sequences, 5.5% to 6.5% of them detected once, and 7.9% sits in the top ten. The time point here: longitudinal time-point 2.

The TCR comes from a woman aged 60-75 years with multiple sclerosis. Input material: PBMCs. This chain uses TRBV5-6 with TRBJ2-1, with 10 positions matching TRBD2. In DNA, the CDR3 is TGTGCCAGCAGCCTGAGCGGGGGGGCTAATGAGCAGTTCTTC. Encoded protein: CASSLSGGANEQFF.